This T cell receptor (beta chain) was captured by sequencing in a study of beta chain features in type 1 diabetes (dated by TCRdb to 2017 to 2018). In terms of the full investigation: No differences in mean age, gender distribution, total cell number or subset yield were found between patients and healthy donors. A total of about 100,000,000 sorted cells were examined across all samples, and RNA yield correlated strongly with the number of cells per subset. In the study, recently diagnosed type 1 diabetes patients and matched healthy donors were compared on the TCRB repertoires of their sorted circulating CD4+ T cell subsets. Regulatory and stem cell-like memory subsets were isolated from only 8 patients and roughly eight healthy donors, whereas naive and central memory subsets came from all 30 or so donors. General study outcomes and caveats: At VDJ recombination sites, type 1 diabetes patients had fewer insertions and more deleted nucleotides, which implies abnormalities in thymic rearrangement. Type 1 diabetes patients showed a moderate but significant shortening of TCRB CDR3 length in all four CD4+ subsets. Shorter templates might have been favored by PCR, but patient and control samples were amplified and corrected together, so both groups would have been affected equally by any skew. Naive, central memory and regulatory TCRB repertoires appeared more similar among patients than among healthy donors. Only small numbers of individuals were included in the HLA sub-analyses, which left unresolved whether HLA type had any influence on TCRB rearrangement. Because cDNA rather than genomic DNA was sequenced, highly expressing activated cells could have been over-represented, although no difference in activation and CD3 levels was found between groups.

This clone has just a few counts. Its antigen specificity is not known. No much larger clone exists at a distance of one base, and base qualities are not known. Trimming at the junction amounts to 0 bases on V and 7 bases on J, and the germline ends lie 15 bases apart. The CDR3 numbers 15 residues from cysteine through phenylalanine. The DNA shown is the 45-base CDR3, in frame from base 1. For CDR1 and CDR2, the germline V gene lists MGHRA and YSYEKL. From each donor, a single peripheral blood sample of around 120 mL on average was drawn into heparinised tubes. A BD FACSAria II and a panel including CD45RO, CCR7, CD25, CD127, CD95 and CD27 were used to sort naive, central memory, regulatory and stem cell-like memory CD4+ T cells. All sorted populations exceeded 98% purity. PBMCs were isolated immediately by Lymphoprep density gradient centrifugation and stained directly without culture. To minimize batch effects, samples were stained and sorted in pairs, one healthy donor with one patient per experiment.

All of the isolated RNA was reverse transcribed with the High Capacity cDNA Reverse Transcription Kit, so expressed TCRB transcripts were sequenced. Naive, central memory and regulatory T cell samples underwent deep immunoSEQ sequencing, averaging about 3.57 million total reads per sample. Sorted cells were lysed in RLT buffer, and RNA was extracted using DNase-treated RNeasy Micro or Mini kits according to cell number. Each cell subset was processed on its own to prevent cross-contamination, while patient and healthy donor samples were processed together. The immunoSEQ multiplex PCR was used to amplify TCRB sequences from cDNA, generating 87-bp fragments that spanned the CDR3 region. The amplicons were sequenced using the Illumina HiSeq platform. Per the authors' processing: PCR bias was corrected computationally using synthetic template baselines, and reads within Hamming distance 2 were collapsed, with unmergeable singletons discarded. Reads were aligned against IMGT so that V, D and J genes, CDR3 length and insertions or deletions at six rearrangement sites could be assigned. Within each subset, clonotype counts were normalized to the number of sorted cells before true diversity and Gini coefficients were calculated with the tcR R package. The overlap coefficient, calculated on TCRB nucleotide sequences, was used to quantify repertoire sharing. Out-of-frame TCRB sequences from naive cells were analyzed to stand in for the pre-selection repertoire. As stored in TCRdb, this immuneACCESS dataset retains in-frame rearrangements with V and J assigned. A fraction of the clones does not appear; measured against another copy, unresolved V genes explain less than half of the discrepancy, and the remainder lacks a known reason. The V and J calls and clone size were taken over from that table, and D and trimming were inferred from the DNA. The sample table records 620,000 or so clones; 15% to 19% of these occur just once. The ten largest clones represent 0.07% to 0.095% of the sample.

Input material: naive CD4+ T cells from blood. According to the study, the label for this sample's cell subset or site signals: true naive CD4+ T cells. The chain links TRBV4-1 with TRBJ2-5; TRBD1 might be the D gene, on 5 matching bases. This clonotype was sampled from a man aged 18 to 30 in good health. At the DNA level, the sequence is TGCGCCAGCAGCCAAGATACAGGACATATCGGGACCCAGTACTTC. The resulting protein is CASSQDTGHIGTQYF.